The clone carrying this T cell receptor beta chain has a handful of counts. The record originates from a study of blood T cell repertoires in COVID-19. Study details: From the United States, Italy and Spain came samples of acute and convalescent COVID-19. Sample material is recorded as cDNA or gDNA derived from T cells, B-cell-depleted T cells, or PBMCs.

Germline CDR1 reads ENHRY; CDR2 reads SYGVKD. The junction had 6 bases not matched to a gene; V was cut back by 7 bases and J by 5 bases. The CDR3 spans 13 residues. The authors' processing: Estimated nucleated cell counts came from reference gene primer amplification. Sequencing was performed with immunoSEQ multiplex PCR; in TCRdb, only in-frame clones are kept and a portion is missing. That table gives V, J and clone size, and the DNA gave D and trimming. Found here are hundreds of thousands of clones, around 80% of them singletons; the top ten hold approximately 6%. The sequence came from a man at least 80 years old with acute or convalescent COVID-19. This chain uses TRBV10-3 with TRBJ2-7; 9 nucleotides align to TRBD1. Sequencing was performed on peripheral blood. CDR3 nucleotide sequence: TGTGCCATCAAAATAACAGGGGGCGACGAGCAGTACTTC. It yields the protein CAIKITGGDEQYF.